One and the same sample provided the 20 T cell receptor beta chains below, sequenced in a study of cytomegalovirus exposure and HLA in healthy donors. Researchers ran the PCR with 60 Vbeta and 13 Jbeta primers. Sequencing was performed with immunoSEQ multiplex PCR; in TCRdb, only in-frame clones are kept and a portion is missing. The data hold fewer than 200,000 clones, with roughly 9.5% observed a single time. Material: PBMCs. These receptors all come from a woman aged 25 to 39 in good health and CMV-seropositive.

This clone occurred a few times. The rearrangement links TRBV29-1 to TRBJ2-1; TRBD1 matches 10 bases. V trimming: 6 bases; J trimming: 8 bases; junction bases outside the gene matches: 10. CDR1 SQVTM and CDR2 ANQGSEA come from the germline V gene. This CDR3 comprises 14 residues. This CDR3 reads CSVRTGGKGDEQFF. The CDR3 DNA sequence: TGCAGCGTAAGGACAGGGGGAAAGGGGGATGAGCAGTTCTTC.

This clone was counted between two and nine times. The rearrangement uses TRBV25-1 and TRBJ2-1; no clear D gene. Trimming took off 4 bases at V and 7 bases at J, with 14 bases between the two ends. This CDR3 has 14 amino acids. Germline CDR1 reads MGHDK; CDR2 reads SYGVNS. This CDR3 is CASSAESSKNEQFF. CDR3 nucleotides: TGTGCCAGCAGTGCGGAGAGTAGTAAAAATGAGCAGTTCTTC.

This chain links TRBV6-1 with TRBJ2-1; 10 bases match TRBD2. In germline, CDR1 is MNHNS, CDR2 SASEGT. This CDR3 has 14 residues. With V trimmed by 1 base and J by 9 bases, 3 bases remained unmatched. The DNA for the CDR3 is TGTGCCAGCAGTGAAGATCCTAGCGGGGGTGAGCAGTTCTTC. This gives the protein CASSEDPSGGEQFF.

The chain recombines TRBV19 with TRBJ1-5; D perhaps matches TRBD1 (6 bases). The germline V gene encodes CDR1 LNHDA and CDR2 SQIVND (reference sequence). Trimming left V 3 bases short and J 5 bases short, with 20 bases between. CDR3 length: 17 residues. CDR3 residues: CASSIGRGSKFYQPQHF. The CDR3 DNA reads TGTGCCAGTAGTATCGGCAGGGGTAGTAAATTTTATCAGCCCCAGCATTTT.

This clone was picked up a small number of times. The V and J genes are TRBV19 and TRBJ1-5; no clear D gene. This CDR3 comprises 15 residues. The ends were cut back, 7 bases at V and 0 bases at J, with 13 bases in the middle. CDR1 and CDR2 (germline): LNHDA, SQIVND (reference sequence). CDR3 sequence reads: CASTLVQNSNQPQHF. In DNA, the CDR3 is TGTGCCAGTACCCTCGTGCAGAATAGCAATCAGCCCCAGCATTTT.

The V gene is TRBV9, the J gene TRBJ1-1, with 8 bases fitting TRBD1. Trimming removed 4 bases from V and 5 bases from J; junction bases left unmatched: 13. CDR3 length equals 16 residues. In germline, CDR1 is SGDLS, CDR2 YYNGEE. In DNA, the CDR3 is TGTGCCAGCAGCCCGCGGACAGGGAAAGTCAGGACTGAAGCTTTCTTT. This codes for CASSPRTGKVRTEAFF.

This clone came up many times. V usage is TRBV10-3 and J usage is TRBJ2-7, with TRBD2 matching 11 bases. The trim removed 4 bases at V and 3 bases at J, leaving 11 bases unmatched. Germline values: CDR1 ENHRY, CDR2 SYGVKD. The CDR3 runs to 17 residues. The CDR3 DNA follows: TGTGCCATCAGTGCGGCTAGCGGGAGGAAGATGAACTACGAGCAGTACTTC. It encodes CAISAASGRKMNYEQYF.

There are a few counts of this clone. V gene TRBV19 combines with J gene TRBJ2-1; TRBD2 matches 7 bases. J gave up 5 bases and V 5 bases, and 12 bases lay outside the gene matches. CDR3 size: 16 residues. Germline V gene sequence: CDR1 LNHDA, CDR2 SQIVND (reference sequence). The CDR3 coding sequence is TGTGCCAGTAGTTACCTAGCGGCCACTCCGAACAATGAGCAGTTCTTC. Its protein is CASSYLAATPNNEQFF.

This clone was picked up a small number of times. CDR3 residues: CATSTSGTAYEQYF. The CDR3 DNA reads TGTGCCACCAGCACAAGCGGGACCGCCTACGAGCAGTACTTC. The genes are TRBV15 and TRBJ2-7; 7 bases agree with TRBD2. J lost 2 bases, V lost 4 bases, and 5 bases had no gene match. The CDR3 extends over 14 amino acids. Germline loops: CDR1 LNHNV, CDR2 YYDKDF (reference sequence).

This chain joins TRBV4-1 and TRBJ2-5, with D perhaps TRBD1 (5 bases). Looked up from germline, CDR1 is MGHRA and CDR2 is YSYEKL. The CDR3 is made up of 14 amino acids. Trimming removed 4 bases at V and 5 bases at J, with 14 bases between. The CDR3: CASSLQEQGETQYF. The CDR3 nucleotides read TGCGCCAGCAGCCTTCAAGAGCAGGGCGAGACCCAGTACTTC.

This clone was recorded a few times. CDR3 sequence (DNA): TGTGCCAGCAGCTTAGAATTGACACCTTACACTGAAGCTTTCTTT. Translating gives CASSLELTPYTEAFF. The chain carries TRBV7-2 and TRBJ1-1; D not resolved. V was trimmed by 1 base and J by 3 bases, leaving 12 bases between them. Germline V gene data show CDR1 as SGHTA and CDR2 as FQGNSA. The CDR3 consists of 15 residues.

In this sample, this clone turned up a few times. The rearrangement links TRBV30 to TRBJ2-7, with a possible D match to TRBD2 (6 bases). CDR3 length equals 14 residues. Deletions cut 2 bases from V and 4 bases from J, with 15 bases between. Germline V CDR1 and CDR2: GTSNPN, SVGIG (reference sequence). CDR3 sequence: CAWSLGGTSYEQYF. The DNA for the CDR3 is TGTGCCTGGAGTCTGGGGGGTACCTCGTACGAGCAGTACTTC.

This chain links TRBV2 with TRBJ2-2; perhaps TRBD1 as D (6 bases). This CDR3 region has 16 residues. The V and J ends lost 7 bases and 0 bases respectively, with 15 bases between them. Germline CDR1 is SNHLY and CDR2 is FYNNEI. The CDR3 region has the DNA TGTGCCAGCACCCGGGACAAGGGTACGAACACCGGGGAGCTGTTTTTT. Translating it yields CASTRDKGTNTGELFF.

The table lists this clone with a count of one. The chain has TRBV6-5 and TRBJ1-1, with D perhaps TRBD1 (5 bases). The germline V gene encodes CDR1 MNHEY and CDR2 SVGAGI. The CDR3 contains 11 residues. V dropped 5 bases and J dropped 6 bases, with 7 bases sitting between them. Written as DNA, the CDR3 is TGTGCCAGCAGTCAGGGCGCTGAAGCTTTCTTT. Translation: CASSQGAEAFF.

The V and J genes are TRBV2 and TRBJ2-3, with 11 bases matching TRBD2. The CDR3 consists of 16 residues. Germline V CDR1 and CDR2: SNHLY, FYNNEI. V was pared by 7 bases and J by 5 bases, with 11 bases of the junction left unmatched. The CDR3 region has the DNA TGTGCCAGCAATTTAGCGGGAGGGGTAGGTAAAGATACGCAGTATTTT. Its protein product is CASNLAGGVGKDTQYF.

The rearrangement links TRBV11-2 to TRBJ2-1; 13 bases match TRBD2. The length of the CDR3 is 17 residues. V shed 5 bases and J 2 bases; nucleotides not matched to a gene: 6. CDR1 is SGHAT, CDR2 FQNNGV, per germline. The DNA for the CDR3 is TGTGCCAGCAGCCTCCGGACTAGCGGGAGCCCCTACAATGAGCAGTTCTTC. This codes for CASSLRTSGSPYNEQFF. The full variable domain, with the rest looked up from reference TRBV11-2 and TRBJ2-1, is EAGVAQSPRYKIIEKRQSVAFWCNPISGHATLYWYQQILGQGPKLLIQFQNNGVVDDSQLPKDRFSAERLKGVDSTLKIQPAKLEDSAVYLCASSLRTSGSPYNEQFFGPGTRLTVL.

This clone was seen only a few times. The gene calls are TRBV4-1 and TRBJ1-1; D possibly corresponds to TRBD1 (6 bases). V was pared by 3 bases and J by 5 bases, with 13 bases between. CDR3 length equals 14 residues. From germline, CDR1 is MGHRA and CDR2 YSYEKL. CDR3 sequence (DNA): TGCGCCAGCAGCCATACCACAGGGATGACTGAAGCTTTCTTT. It codes for CASSHTTGMTEAFF.

CDR3 loop: CASSLERGGGAGELFF. For the CDR3, the DNA is TGTGCCAGCAGCTTGGAGCGCGGGGGAGGAGCCGGGGAGCTGTTTTTT. The chain recombines TRBV5-5 with TRBJ2-2; TRBD2 agrees at 7 bases. J gave up 6 bases and V 0 bases, and 8 bases lay outside the gene matches. CDR1 and CDR2 from the germline V gene are SGHKS and YYEKEE (reference sequence). The CDR3 loop spans 16 amino acids. The complete variable domain, with remaining parts taken from reference TRBV5-5 and TRBJ2-2, reads DAGVTQSPTHLIKTRGQQVTLRCSPISGHKSVSWYQQVLGQGPQFIFQYYEKEERGRGNFPDRFSARQFPNYSSELNVNALLLGDSALYLCASSLERGGGAGELFFGEGSRLTVL.

This chain connects TRBV7-9 to TRBJ1-2, with TRBD1 identical over 11 bases. Per the germline V gene, CDR1 is SEHNR and CDR2 is FQNEAQ (reference sequence). The length of the CDR3 is 15 residues. V lost 5 bases to trimming and J lost 5 bases; unmatched junction nucleotides: 7. The CDR3 protein is CASSPRDRGGYGYTF. The CDR3 DNA follows: TGTGCCAGCAGCCCACGGGACAGGGGGGGGTATGGCTACACCTTC.

This sequence joins TRBV6-1 and TRBJ2-5, with 10 bases that match TRBD1. With V trimmed by 4 bases and J by 9 bases, 17 bases remained unmatched. Germline lookup yields CDR1 MNHNS and CDR2 SASEGT. The CDR3 is 17 amino acids. CDR3 DNA: TGTGCCAGCAGTGGAGCAGCCCCGGGACAGGGGTTAAAGGCCCAGTACTTC. Its protein is CASSGAAPGQGLKAQYF.